This T cell receptor (beta chain) comes out of a study of T cells in Graves' hyperthyroidism and ophthalmopathy (dated by TCRdb to between 2019 and 2020). Study-level background: Peripheral blood samples were taken at initial diagnosis, before any treatment was given. To identify distinguishing TCR V-J signatures, a discovery cohort of 90 to 100 patients was used, comprising some 43 with Graves' ophthalmopathy and 57 with stable Graves' hyperthyroidism. An independent validation cohort of around 19 hyperthyroidism patients and about 16 patients who later progressed to ophthalmopathy tested prospective prediction of ophthalmopathy. The roughly 100 discovery patients were randomly divided into training and test sets at a 7:3 ratio. In addition, the study compared T-cell repertoires in thyroid tissue and in blood from roughly 6 Graves' hyperthyroidism patients. After sampling, hyperthyroidism patients received methimazole starting at 30 mg daily, and ophthalmopathy patients received high-dose intravenous methylprednisolone. The paper reports TCR Vbeta CDR3 sequencing of about 140 peripheral blood samples: 40 to 45 ophthalmopathy, over 70 hyperthyroidism and some 17 progressor patients.

Points the paper makes about the study in general: A model built on a 13 V-J signature distinguished ophthalmopathy from stable hyperthyroidism, reaching about 89% sensitivity and around 82% specificity in cross-validation and 80%/75% in testing. Blood samples also contained most of the expanded thyroid clonotypes (frequency above 0.001), which suggests that blood repertoires may reflect thyroid immune responses. Sample size was not statistically predetermined, and blinding of investigators to group allocation was not performed. In validation, the model predicted progression to ophthalmopathy a median of roughly 6.5 months before onset, with about 70% sensitivity and about 72% specificity.

V lost 6 bases and J lost 2 bases, and the count of bases not matched to a germline gene is 1. The CDR3 starts with the cysteine, ends with the phenylalanine, and has 12 residues. Only the CDR3 part of the read is kept: 36 bases, read in frame from the first base. CDR1 and CDR2 are read off the germline V gene as ENHRY and SYGVKD. This clonotype was found many times. Its antigen specificity is not known. There are no base qualities to consult, and no much larger clone falls within one base. In the ophthalmopathy patients, disease was moderately to severely active, with a Clinical Activity Score of 3 or more, a NOSPECS grade of 4 or more, and a duration of less than 3 months. Exclusion was applied to patients with uncontrolled infections, other autoimmune diseases, pregnancy or lactation. Diagnoses were established on the basis of clinical symptoms, serum thyroxine and TRAb, thyroid ultrasound, and orbital computed tomography. PBMCs were isolated from approximately 10 ml of fresh peripheral blood by Ficoll-Paque density gradient centrifugation. Trizol reagent was used to extract total RNA, and RNA quality was then checked on an Agilent 2100 Bioanalyzer.

Amplification of TCR beta CDR3 regions was carried out from RNA transcripts. A first-round RT-PCR of the TCR CDR3 used the HTBI primer set with the Qiagen OneStep RT-PCR kit. Libraries were constructed in a second round of multiplex PCR, after which size selection and purification were carried out. Paired-end sequencing of the libraries was performed with 100 bp reads on an Illumina HiSeq2000. In the source study's methods: SOAPnuke was used to process the raw data, throwing out any read that contained adapters or uncalled bases, had a mean Phred below 15, or lacked an exact constant-primer or identifier match. High-quality paired reads were merged using COPE v1.2.5, and each unique nucleotide sequence was defined as a clonotype. MiTCR v1.1 was used to align clonotypes to the IMGT TRBV, TRBD and TRBJ reference segments. Only V-J combinations with frequency above 0.0001, covering about 99% of repertoires, were analysed. A TCS score was defined as the ratio between F50 (clonal expansion) and ExV (chaos), using BLOSUM62-based TCRdist between CDR3 peptides within each V-J. Welch's t-statistics and random forest reduced 514 V-J features to roughly 13, which were used in a naive Bayes classifier (R e1071). TCRdb trimmed the raw reads at Q25, called clones with MiXCR and kept productive beta chains. Each CDR3 protein gets just one entry, which takes the most common genes and DNA from the rows behind it. For this entry, the V and J calls and clone size follow TCRdb and not the study's own pipeline. The sample contains about 640,000 distinct CDR3 sequences, about 14% of them found a single time. The biggest ten clones account for around 13% of the sample.

The sequence links TRBV10-3 to TRBJ2-7; the junction holds 7 bases that match TRBD1. This clonotype originated in a woman aged 45-59 years with Graves' ophthalmopathy. The sequenced sample was blood. The nucleotides are TGTGCCATCAGGGACAGGACCTACGAGCAGTACTTC. Its product reads: CAIRDRTYEQYF.